These 11 T cell receptor beta chains originate from one sample sequenced in a study of cytomegalovirus exposure and HLA in healthy donors. A multiplex PCR was run with 60 Vbeta primers and 13 Jbeta primers. TCRdb's table, derived via immunoSEQ multiplex PCR, lists solely in-frame clones and lacks some. The data show roughly 150,000 clones, about 75% seen once. Sequenced: PBMCs. These receptor sequences come from a man aged 18 to 29 in good health and CMV-seropositive.

This chain connects TRBV7-8 to TRBJ1-2; the D gene is possibly TRBD1 (6 bases). This CDR3 region has 14 residues. The germline V gene encodes CDR1 SGHVS and CDR2 FQNEAQ. V shed 7 bases and J shed 5 bases, with 17 bases lying between them. The CDR3 DNA is TGTGCCAGCATCCTACAGGGTAAAAGGTATGGCTACACCTTC. The encoded protein is CASILQGKRYGYTF.

The chain is built from TRBV7-9 and TRBJ2-7, with 9 bases fitting TRBD2. J was trimmed by 0 bases and V by 3 bases; bases with no gene match: 12. The CDR3 contains 18 residues. The V gene's germline CDR1 is SEHNR and CDR2 FQNEAQ (reference sequence). The CDR3 DNA follows: TGTGCCAGCAGCTTGGATCACAGTTTAGCGGGGGCCTCCTACGAGCAGTACTTC. This sequence encodes CASSLDHSLAGASYEQYF. The full variable domain, with the rest looked up from reference TRBV7-9 and TRBJ2-7, is DTGVSQNPRHKITKRGQNVTFRCDPISEHNRLYWYRQTLGQGPEFLTYFQNEAQLEKSRLLSDRFSAERPKGSFSTLEIQRTEQGDSAMYLCASSLDHSLAGASYEQYFGPGTRLTVT.

This clone was seen a few times. The V call is TRBV29-1, the J call TRBJ1-1; possible D gene TRBD1, 6 bases. Trimming took 4 bases from V and 1 from J, leaving 7 bases between them. The V gene's germline CDR1 is SQVTM and CDR2 ANQGSEA. There are 12 residues in the CDR3. In DNA, the CDR3 is TGCAGCGTTGTGGGGGCGAACACTGAAGCTTTCTTT. It specifies CSVVGANTEAFF.

V and J are TRBV5-1 and TRBJ2-6; 7 bases are a match to TRBD1. V dropped 1 base and J dropped 2; count of bases not matched to a gene: 6. The CDR3 length is 17 residues. Looked up from germline, CDR1 is SGHRS and CDR2 is YFSETQ. The CDR3 protein is CASSLLGGAPGANVLTF. In DNA form, the CDR3 reads TGCGCCAGCAGCTTGTTAGGGGGCGCACCTGGGGCCAACGTCCTGACTTTC.

J is TRBJ2-7 and V is TRBV10-3, with D possibly matching TRBD1 (5 bases). Trimming removed 3 bases from V and 3 bases from J, with 12 bases in between. Germline-derived CDR1 and CDR2 are ENHRY and SYGVKD. The CDR3 is made up of 14 amino acids. CDR3: CAISDSAGNYEQYF. CDR3 coding DNA: TGTGCCATCAGTGATTCGGCAGGGAACTACGAGCAGTACTTC.

V is TRBV10-2 and J is TRBJ2-7, with 8 bases fitting TRBD1. The CDR3 is made up of 15 amino acids. V lost 4 bases to trimming and J lost 2 bases; unmatched junction nucleotides: 7. Germline V CDR1 and CDR2: WSHSY, SAAADI. The CDR3 spells CASSGTGTGTYEQYF. The CDR3 region has the DNA TGCGCCAGCAGTGGAACCGGGACAGGAACCTACGAGCAGTACTTC.

This sequence joins TRBV4-1 and TRBJ2-7; 8 bases agree with TRBD2. Germline V lookup: CDR1 MGHRA, CDR2 YSYEKL. CDR3 size: 16 residues. J gave up 2 bases and V 3 bases, and 9 bases lay outside the gene matches. The CDR3 DNA is TGCGCCAGCAGCCATGCTGGGGCGGGAGGCGCCTACGAGCAGTACTTC. It encodes CASSHAGAGGAYEQYF.

This rearrangement joins TRBV4-1 to TRBJ1-3, with unresolved D. The ends were cut back, 0 bases at V and 5 bases at J, with 17 bases in the middle. The CDR3 has 17 amino acids. The germline gives CDR1 MGHRA, CDR2 YSYEKL. CDR3 nucleotides: TGCGCCAGCAGCCAAGATTGGGCGGTCGGGGAGAGAAACACCATATATTTT. Translation gives CASSQDWAVGERNTIYF.

The chain is built from TRBV7-9 and TRBJ2-1; 8 nucleotides align to TRBD1. The CDR3 contains 14 residues. Looked up from germline, CDR1 is SEHNR and CDR2 is FQNEAQ (reference sequence). The V segment lost 4 bases and the J segment 6 bases; nucleotides outside the gene matches: 5. The CDR3 loop is CASSSQDRANEQFF. CDR3 sequence (DNA): TGTGCCAGCAGCTCCCAGGACAGGGCCAATGAGCAGTTCTTC.

This clone was observed a handful of times. The rearrangement joins TRBV5-6 to TRBJ2-7, with D unclear. CDR1 and CDR2 (germline): SGHDT, YYEEEE. The germline V and J ends were trimmed by 2 bases and 0 bases, with 9 bases remaining between them. This CDR3 has 14 residues. The CDR3 spells CASSFRLSSYEQYF. The CDR3 DNA reads as TGTGCCAGCAGCTTCCGACTGAGCTCCTACGAGCAGTACTTC.

The V and J genes are TRBV5-1 and TRBJ2-7, with TRBD2 matching over 11 bases. V was pared by 5 bases and J by 4 bases, with 2 bases of the junction left unmatched. Germline V lookup: CDR1 SGHRS, CDR2 YFSETQ. The CDR3 is 13 amino acids. CDR3 in DNA: TGCGCCAGCAGACGACTAGCGGGATACGAGCAGTACTTC. It yields the protein CASRRLAGYEQYF.